Below, one T cell receptor (beta chain) is given with its context. This CDR3 is built from 15 residues. Germline CDR1 reads LNHDA; CDR2 reads SQIVND (reference sequence). V trimming: 4 bases; J trimming: 4 bases; junction bases outside the gene matches: 7. This record comes from a study of blood T cell repertoires in COVID-19. For the study at large: PBMCs, B-cell-depleted T cells, or T cells were the source of the cDNA or gDNA that made up the material.

In the authors' workflow: The authors estimated nucleated cell counts from reference gene primer amplification. Clones were read by immunoSEQ multiplex PCR, and TCRdb kept only the in-frame ones, dropping some. V, J and clone size reflect that table, while D and trimming were determined from the DNA. The data show around 170,000 clones, approximately 88% seen once. This chain uses TRBV19 with TRBJ2-5; 9 bases align to TRBD2. The TCR comes from a woman in her twenties or thirties with acute or convalescent COVID-19. The source material was peripheral blood. The CDR3, as DNA: TGTGCCAGTAGTACCATAGCGGGAGTATCAGAGACCCAGTACTTC. This translates into CASSTIAGVSETQYF.